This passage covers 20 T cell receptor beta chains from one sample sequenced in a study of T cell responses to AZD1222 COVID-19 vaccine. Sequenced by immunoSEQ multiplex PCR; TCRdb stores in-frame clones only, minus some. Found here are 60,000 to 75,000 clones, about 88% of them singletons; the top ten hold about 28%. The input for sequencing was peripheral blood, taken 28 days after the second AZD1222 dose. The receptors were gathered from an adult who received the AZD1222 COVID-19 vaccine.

CDR3: CASSSTGDSNQPQHF. The CDR3 DNA reads as TGCGCCAGCAGCTCGACAGGGGATAGCAATCAGCCCCAGCATTTT. This sequence joins TRBV5-1 and TRBJ1-5, with TRBD1 matching over 8 bases. The CDR3 has 15 residues. Trimming removed 3 bases from V and 0 bases from J; junction bases left unmatched: 2. Per germline, CDR1 SGHRS and CDR2 YFSETQ.

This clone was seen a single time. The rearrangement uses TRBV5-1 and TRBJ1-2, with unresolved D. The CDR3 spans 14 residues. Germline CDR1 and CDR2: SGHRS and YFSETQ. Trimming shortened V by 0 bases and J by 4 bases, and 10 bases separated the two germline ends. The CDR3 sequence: CASSLETSLYGYTF. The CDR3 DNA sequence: TGCGCCAGCAGCTTGGAGACATCCCTCTATGGCTACACCTTC.

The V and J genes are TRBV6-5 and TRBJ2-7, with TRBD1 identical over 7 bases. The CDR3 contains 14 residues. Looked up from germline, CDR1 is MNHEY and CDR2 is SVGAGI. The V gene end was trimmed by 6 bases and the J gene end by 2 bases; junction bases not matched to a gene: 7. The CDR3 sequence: CASSRDSPTYEQYF. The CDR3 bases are TGTGCCAGCAGCAGGGACAGCCCAACCTACGAGCAGTACTTC.

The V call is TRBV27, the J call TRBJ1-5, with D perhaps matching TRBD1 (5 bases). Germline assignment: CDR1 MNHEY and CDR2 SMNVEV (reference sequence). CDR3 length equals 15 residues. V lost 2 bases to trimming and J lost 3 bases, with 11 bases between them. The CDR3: CASSLKDGHNQPQHF. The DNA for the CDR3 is TGTGCCAGCAGTTTAAAGGACGGACACAATCAGCCCCAGCATTTT.

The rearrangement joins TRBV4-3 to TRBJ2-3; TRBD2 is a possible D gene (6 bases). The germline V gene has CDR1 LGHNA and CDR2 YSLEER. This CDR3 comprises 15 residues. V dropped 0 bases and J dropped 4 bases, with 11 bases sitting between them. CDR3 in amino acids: CASSQERESSDTQYF. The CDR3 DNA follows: TGCGCCAGCAGCCAAGAACGGGAGAGTTCAGATACGCAGTATTTT.

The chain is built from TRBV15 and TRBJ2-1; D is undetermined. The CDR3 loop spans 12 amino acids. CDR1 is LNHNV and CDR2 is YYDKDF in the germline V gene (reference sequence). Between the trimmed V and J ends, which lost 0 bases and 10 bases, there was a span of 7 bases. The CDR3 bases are TGTGCCACCAGCAGAGAGGGCTGGGAGCAGTTCTTC. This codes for CATSREGWEQFF.

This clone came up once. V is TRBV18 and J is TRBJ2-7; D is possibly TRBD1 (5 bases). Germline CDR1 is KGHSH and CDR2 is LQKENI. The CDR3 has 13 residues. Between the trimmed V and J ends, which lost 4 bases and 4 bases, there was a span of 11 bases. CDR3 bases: TGTGCCAGCTCACAGCAGGGTGTATACGAGCAGTACTTC. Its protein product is CASSQQGVYEQYF.

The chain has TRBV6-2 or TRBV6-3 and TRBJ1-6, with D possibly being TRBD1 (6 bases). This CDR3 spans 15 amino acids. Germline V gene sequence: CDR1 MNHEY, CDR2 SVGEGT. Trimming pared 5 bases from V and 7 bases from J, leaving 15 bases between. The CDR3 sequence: CASSKTGLPNSPLHF. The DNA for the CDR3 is TGTGCCAGCAGTAAGACAGGCCTCCCGAATTCACCCCTCCACTTT.

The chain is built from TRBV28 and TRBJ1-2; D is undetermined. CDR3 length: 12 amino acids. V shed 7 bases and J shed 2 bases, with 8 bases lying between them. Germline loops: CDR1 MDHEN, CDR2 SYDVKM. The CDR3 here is CASNSGNYGYTF. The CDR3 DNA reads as TGTGCCAGCAACTCCGGCAACTATGGCTACACCTTC.

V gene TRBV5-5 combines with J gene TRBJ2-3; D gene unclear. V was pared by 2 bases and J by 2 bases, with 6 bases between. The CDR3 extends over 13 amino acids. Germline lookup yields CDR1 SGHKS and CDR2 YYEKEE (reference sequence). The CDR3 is CASSFDITDTQYF. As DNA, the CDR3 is TGTGCCAGCAGCTTCGACATCACAGATACGCAGTATTTT.

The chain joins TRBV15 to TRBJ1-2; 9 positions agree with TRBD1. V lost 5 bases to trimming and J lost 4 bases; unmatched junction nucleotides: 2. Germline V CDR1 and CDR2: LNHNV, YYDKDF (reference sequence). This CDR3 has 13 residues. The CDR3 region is CATSGDRAYGYTF. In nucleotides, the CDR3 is TGTGCCACCAGCGGGGACAGGGCCTATGGCTACACCTTC.

The CDR3 reads CASSQGTGRTEAFF. CDR3 bases: TGTGCCAGCAGCCAGGGCACAGGGCGGACTGAAGCTTTCTTT. V and J are TRBV3-1 (or the pseudogene TRBV3-2) and TRBJ1-1; D might be TRBD1 (6 bases). The CDR3 is 14 residues long. Germline V gives CDR1 LGHDT, CDR2 YNNKEL (reference sequence). The V gene lost 3 bases and the J gene lost 5 bases, with 13 bases spanning the gap.

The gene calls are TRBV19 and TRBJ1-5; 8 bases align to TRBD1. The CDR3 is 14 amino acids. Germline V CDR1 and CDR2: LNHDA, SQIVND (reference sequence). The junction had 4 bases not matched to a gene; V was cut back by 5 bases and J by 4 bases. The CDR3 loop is CASSVNRGNQPQHF. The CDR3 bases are TGTGCCAGTAGTGTTAACAGGGGGAATCAGCCCCAGCATTTT.

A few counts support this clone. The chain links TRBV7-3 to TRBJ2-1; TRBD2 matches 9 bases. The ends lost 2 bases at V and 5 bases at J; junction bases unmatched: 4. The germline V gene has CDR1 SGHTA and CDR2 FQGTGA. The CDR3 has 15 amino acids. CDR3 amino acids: CASSLGGLANNEQFF. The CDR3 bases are TGTGCCAGCAGCTTAGGGGGACTAGCCAACAATGAGCAGTTCTTC.

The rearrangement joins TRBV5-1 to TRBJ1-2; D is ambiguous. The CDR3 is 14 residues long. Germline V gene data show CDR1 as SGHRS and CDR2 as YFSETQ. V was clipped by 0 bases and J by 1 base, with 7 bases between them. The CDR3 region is CASSLEQNNYGYTF. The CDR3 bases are TGCGCCAGCAGCTTGGAACAGAATAACTATGGCTACACCTTC.

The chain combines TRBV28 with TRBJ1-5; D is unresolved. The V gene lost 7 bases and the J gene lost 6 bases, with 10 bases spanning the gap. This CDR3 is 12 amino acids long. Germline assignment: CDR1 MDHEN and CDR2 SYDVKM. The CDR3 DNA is TGTGCCAGCACCGAACCCCCTCAGCCCCAGCATTTT. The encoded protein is CASTEPPQPQHF. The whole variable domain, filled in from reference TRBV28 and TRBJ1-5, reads DVKVTQSSRYLVKRTGEKVFLECVQDMDHENMFWYRQDPGLGLRLIYFSYDVKMKEKGDIPEGYSVSREKKERFSLILESASTNQTSMYLCASTEPPQPQHFGDGTRLSIL.

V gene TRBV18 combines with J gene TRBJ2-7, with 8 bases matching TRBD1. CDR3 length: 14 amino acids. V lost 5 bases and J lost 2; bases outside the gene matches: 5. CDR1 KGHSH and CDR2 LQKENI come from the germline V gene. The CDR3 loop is CASSSGQGPYEQYF. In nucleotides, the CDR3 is TGTGCCAGCTCATCAGGACAGGGTCCCTACGAGCAGTACTTC.

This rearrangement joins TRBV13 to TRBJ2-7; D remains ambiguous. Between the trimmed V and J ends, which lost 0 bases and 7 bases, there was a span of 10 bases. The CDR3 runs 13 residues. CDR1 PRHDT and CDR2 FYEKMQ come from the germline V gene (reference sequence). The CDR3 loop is CASSLGPGKEQYF. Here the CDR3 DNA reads TGTGCCAGCAGCTTAGGCCCGGGTAAGGAGCAGTACTTC.

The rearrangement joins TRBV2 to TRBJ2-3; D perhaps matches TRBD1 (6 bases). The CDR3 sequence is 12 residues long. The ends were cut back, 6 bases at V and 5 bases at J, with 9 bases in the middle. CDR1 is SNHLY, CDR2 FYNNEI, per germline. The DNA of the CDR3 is TGTGCCAGCAGGGTCAGGGGAGATACGCAGTATTTT. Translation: CASRVRGDTQYF.

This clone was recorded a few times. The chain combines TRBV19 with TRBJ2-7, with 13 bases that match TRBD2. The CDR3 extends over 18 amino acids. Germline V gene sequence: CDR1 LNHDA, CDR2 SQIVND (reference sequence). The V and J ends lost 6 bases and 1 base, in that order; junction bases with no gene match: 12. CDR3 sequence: CASSPQGLAGRRSYEQYF. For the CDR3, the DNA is TGTGCCAGTAGCCCTCAGGGACTAGCGGGAAGAAGATCCTACGAGCAGTACTTC.